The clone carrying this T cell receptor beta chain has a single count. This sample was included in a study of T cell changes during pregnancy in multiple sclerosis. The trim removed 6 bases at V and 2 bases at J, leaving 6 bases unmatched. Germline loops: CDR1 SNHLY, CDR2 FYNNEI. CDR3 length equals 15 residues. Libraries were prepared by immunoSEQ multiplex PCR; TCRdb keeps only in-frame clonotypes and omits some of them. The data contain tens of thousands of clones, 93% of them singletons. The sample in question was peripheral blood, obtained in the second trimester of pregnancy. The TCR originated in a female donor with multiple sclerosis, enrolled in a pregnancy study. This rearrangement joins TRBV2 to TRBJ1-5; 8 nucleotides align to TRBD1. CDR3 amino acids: CASSRRTGRNQPQHF. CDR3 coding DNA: TGTGCCAGCAGCCGACGGACAGGGCGCAATCAGCCCCAGCATTTT. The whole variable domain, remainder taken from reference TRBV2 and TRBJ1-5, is EPEVTQTPSHQVTQMGQEVILRCVPISNHLYFYWYRQILGQKVEFLVSFYNNEISEKSEIFDDQFSVERPDGSNFTLKIRSTKLEDSAMYFCASSRRTGRNQPQHFGDGTRLSIL.